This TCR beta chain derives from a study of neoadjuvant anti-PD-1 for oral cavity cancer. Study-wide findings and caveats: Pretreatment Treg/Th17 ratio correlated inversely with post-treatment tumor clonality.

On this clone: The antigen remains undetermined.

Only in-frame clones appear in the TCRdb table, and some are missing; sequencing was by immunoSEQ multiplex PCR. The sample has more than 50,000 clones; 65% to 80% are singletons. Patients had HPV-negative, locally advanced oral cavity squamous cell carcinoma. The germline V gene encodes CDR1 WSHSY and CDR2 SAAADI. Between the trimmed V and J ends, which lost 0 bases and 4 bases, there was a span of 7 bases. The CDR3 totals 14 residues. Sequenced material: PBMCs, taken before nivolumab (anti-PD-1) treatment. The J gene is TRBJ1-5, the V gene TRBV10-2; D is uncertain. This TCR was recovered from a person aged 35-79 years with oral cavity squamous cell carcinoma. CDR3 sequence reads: CASSESLPNQPQHF. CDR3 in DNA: TGCGCCAGCAGTGAGTCCTTACCTAATCAGCCCCAGCATTTT.